The rows below give T cell receptor beta chains drawn from one sample of a study of cytomegalovirus exposure and HLA in healthy donors. Produced via immunoSEQ multiplex PCR; TCRdb's table is partial and in-frame only. The data show roughly 230,000 clones, about nine tenths seen once. Sequencing was performed on PBMCs. The receptors here all came from a girl aged 2-10 years in good health and CMV-seronegative. Both conserved end residues are part of each CDR3. A D gene is named only where the DNA matches it firmly.

D: -
length: 14
J: TRBJ2-1
V: TRBV29-1
DNA: TGCAGCGTTGAAGGTGCCGGCGGGGTCAATGAGCAGTTCTTC
CDR3: CSVEGAGGVNEQFF

D: -
length: 17
J: TRBJ2-1
V: TRBV10-2
DNA: TGCGCCAGCAGTGAAGAGGCGGGACGGTCTTTCTACAATGAGCAGTTCTTC
CDR3: CASSEEAGRSFYNEQFF

D: -
length: 15
J: TRBJ1-6
V: TRBV28
DNA: TGTGCCAGCAGTCCAGGACAGCGCCTTAATTCACCCCTCCACTTT
CDR3: CASSPGQRLNSPLHF

D: -
length: 16
J: TRBJ1-2
V: TRBV6-8
DNA: TGTGCCAGCAGTTACGCTCACAGGGTCGGATCCTATGGCTACACCTTC
CDR3: CASSYAHRVGSYGYTF

D: TRBD1
length: 12
J: TRBJ1-2
V: TRBV5-1
DNA: TGCGCCAGCGCATGGGACAGGGAGGGCTACACCTTC
CDR3: CASAWDREGYTF

D: TRBD1
length: 14
J: TRBJ1-1
V: TRBV2
DNA: TGTGCTGGGCGGACAGGGCCTGCGGGAACTGAAGCTTTCTTT
CDR3: CAGRTGPAGTEAFF

D: -
length: 14
J: TRBJ1-1
V: TRBV5-1
DNA: TGCGCCAGCAGCTTCCTGGGGGGGGACACTGAAGCTTTCTTT
CDR3: CASSFLGGDTEAFF

D: TRBD1
length: 15
J: TRBJ2-5
V: TRBV9
DNA: TGTGCCAGCAGCGCCTCGGGACAGCCCCAAGAGACCCAGTACTTC
CDR3: CASSASGQPQETQYF

D: -
length: 11
J: TRBJ2-1
V: TRBV11-3
DNA: TGTGCCAGCAGCTTGGGAGGAGAGCAGTTCTTC
CDR3: CASSLGGEQFF

D: -
length: 14
J: TRBJ1-5
V: TRBV28
DNA: TGTGCCAGCTCAAACCGGTTCGACAATCAGCCCCAGCATTTT
CDR3: CASSNRFDNQPQHF

D: -
length: 12
J: TRBJ1-2
V: TRBV7-9
DNA: TGTTCCAGCAGCCTTGAGGGTGGCGGCTACACCTTC
CDR3: CSSSLEGGGYTF

D: TRBD1
length: 14
J: TRBJ2-1
V: TRBV27
DNA: TGTGCCAGCAGCCCCGGGACAGCGTACAATGAGCAGTTCTTC
CDR3: CASSPGTAYNEQFF

D: -
length: 19
J: TRBJ2-1
V: TRBV5-5
DNA: TGTGCCAGCAGCTTCGGTTCATGGTCCACTCGAGGGTCCTACAATGAGCAGTTCTTC
CDR3: CASSFGSWSTRGSYNEQFF

D: TRBD1
length: 14
J: TRBJ2-3
V: TRBV19
DNA: TGTGCCAGTAGTATCACAGGGGGGACAGATACGCAGTATTTT
CDR3: CASSITGGTDTQYF

D: TRBD1
length: 16
J: TRBJ1-5
V: TRBV5-8
DNA: TGTGCCAGCAGCATGGGACAGGGGCCTAGCAATCAGCCCCAGCATTTT
CDR3: CASSMGQGPSNQPQHF

D: -
length: 14
J: TRBJ1-4
V: TRBV29-1
DNA: TGCAGCGTTGAATCTGTTGCAACTAATGAAAAACTGTTTTTT
CDR3: CSVESVATNEKLFF

D: TRBD1
length: 16
J: TRBJ2-7
V: TRBV10-3
DNA: TGTGCCATCAGGATAAACGGACAGGGTAACACCTACGAGCAGTACTTC
CDR3: CAIRINGQGNTYEQYF